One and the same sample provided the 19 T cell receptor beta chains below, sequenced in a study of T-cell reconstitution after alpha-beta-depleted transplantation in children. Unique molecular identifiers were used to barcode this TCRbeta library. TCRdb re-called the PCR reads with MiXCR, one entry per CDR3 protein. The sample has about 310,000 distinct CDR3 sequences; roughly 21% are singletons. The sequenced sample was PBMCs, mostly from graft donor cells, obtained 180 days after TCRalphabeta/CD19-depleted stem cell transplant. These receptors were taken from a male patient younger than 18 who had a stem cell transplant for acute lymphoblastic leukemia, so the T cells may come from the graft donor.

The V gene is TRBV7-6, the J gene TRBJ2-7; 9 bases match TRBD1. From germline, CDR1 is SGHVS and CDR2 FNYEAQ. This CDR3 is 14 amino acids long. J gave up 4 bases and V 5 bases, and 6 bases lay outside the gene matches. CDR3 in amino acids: CASSTPGQGYEQYF. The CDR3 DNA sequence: TGTGCCAGCAGCACTCCGGGACAGGGTTACGAGCAGTACTTC.

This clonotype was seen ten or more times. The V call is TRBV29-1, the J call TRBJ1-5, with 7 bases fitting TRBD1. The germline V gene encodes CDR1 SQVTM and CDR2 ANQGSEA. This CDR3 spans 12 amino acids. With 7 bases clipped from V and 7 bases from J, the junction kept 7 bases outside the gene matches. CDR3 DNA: TGCAGCGCAAAACAGGGGAACCAGCCCCAGCATTTT. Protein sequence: CSAKQGNQPQHF.

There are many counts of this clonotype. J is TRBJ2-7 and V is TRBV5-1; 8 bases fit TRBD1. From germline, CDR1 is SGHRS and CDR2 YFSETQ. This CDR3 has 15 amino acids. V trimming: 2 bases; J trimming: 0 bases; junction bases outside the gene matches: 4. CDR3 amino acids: CASSFQGALSYEQYF. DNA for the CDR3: TGCGCCAGCAGCTTCCAGGGGGCTCTCTCCTACGAGCAGTACTTC.

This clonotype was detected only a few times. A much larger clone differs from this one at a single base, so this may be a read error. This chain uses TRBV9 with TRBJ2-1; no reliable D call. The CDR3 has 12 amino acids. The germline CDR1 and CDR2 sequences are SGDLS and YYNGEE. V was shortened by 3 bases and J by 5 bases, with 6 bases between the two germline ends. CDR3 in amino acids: CASSELDNEQFF. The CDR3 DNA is TGTGCCAGCAGCGAGCTCGACAATGAGCAGTTCTTC.

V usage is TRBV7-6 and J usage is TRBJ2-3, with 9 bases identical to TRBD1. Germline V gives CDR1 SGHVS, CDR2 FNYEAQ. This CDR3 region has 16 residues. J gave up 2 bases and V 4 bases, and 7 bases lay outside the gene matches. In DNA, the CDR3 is TGTGCCAGCAGCTCGCGGACAGGGGACTCCACAGATACGCAGTATTTT. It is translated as CASSSRTGDSTDTQYF.

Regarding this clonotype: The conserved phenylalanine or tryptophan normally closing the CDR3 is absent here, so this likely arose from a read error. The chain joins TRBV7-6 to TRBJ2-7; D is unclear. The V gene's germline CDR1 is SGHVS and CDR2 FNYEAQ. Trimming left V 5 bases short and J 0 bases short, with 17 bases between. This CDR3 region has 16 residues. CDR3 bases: TGTGCCAGCAGCAACCGGTTGGGCCCGAGCTCCTACGAGCAGTACTTA. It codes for CASSNRLGPSSYEQYL.

CDR3 coding DNA: TGTGCCATCAGTGACGTTACGGAGAATCAGCCCCAGCATTTT. Its translation: CAISDVTENQPQHF. The gene calls are TRBV10-3 and TRBJ1-5, with D uncertain. CDR1 and CDR2 from the germline V gene are ENHRY and SYGVKD. This CDR3 has 14 amino acids. Trimming took off 3 bases at V and 4 bases at J, with 10 bases between the two ends.

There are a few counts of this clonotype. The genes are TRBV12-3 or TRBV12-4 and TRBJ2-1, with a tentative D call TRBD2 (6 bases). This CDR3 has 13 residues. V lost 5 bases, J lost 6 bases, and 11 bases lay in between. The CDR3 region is CASSGRDGNEQFF. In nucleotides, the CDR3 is TGTGCCAGCAGTGGGCGGGACGGCAATGAGCAGTTCTTC.

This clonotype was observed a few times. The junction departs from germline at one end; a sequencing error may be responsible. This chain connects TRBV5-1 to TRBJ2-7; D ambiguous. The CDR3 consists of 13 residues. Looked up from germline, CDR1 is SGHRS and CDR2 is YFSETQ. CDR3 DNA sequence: TGCGCCAGCAGCTTGGCCCCTCGTCGAGATCCTGACTTC. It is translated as CASSLAPRRDPDF.

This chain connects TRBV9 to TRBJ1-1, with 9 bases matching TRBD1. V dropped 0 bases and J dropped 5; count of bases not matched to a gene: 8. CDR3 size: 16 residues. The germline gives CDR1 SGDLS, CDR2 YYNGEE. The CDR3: CASSVDLTGGGTEAFF. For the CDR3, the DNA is TGTGCCAGCAGCGTAGACCTGACAGGGGGAGGAACTGAAGCTTTCTTT.

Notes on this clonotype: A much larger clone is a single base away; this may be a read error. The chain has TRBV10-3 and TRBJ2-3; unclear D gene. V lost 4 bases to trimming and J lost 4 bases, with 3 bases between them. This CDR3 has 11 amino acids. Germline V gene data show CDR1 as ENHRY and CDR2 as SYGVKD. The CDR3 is CAISVPDTQYF. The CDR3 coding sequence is TGTGCCATCAGTGTCCCAGATACGCAGTATTTT.

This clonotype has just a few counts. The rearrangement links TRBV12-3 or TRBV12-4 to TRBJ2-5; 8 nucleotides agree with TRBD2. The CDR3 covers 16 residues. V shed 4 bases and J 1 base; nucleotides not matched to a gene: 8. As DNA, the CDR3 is TGTGCCAGCAGTTCCCTCCCGGGGGGGGCCCAAGAGACCCAGTACTTC. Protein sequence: CASSSLPGGAQETQYF.

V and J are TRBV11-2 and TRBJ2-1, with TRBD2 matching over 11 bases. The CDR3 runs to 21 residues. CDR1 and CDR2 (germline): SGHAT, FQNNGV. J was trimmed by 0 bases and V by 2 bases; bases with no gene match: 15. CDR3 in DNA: TGTGCCAGCAGCTTACCACGCAAGACTAGCGGGAAGATAAGCTCCTACAATGAGCAGTTCTTC. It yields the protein CASSLPRKTSGKISSYNEQFF.

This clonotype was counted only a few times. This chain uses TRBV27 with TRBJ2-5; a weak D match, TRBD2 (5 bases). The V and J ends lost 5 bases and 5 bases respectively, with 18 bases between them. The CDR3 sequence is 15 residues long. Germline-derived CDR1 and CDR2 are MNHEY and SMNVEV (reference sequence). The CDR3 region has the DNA TGTGCCAGCAGTCGCCTGGACTGGGCTAGGGAGACCCAGTACTTC. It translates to CASSRLDWARETQYF.

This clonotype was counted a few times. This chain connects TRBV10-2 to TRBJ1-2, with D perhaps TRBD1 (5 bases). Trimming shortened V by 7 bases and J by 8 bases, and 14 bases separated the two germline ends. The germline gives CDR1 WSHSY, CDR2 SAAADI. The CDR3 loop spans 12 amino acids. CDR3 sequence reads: CASTGTGGGYTF. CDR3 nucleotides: TGCGCCAGCACGGGAACGGGGGGGGGCTACACCTTC.

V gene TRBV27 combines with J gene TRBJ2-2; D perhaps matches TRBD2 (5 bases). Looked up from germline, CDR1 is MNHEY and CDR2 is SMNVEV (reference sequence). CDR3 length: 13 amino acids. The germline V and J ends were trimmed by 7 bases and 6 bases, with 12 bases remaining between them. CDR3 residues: CASKELGPGELFF. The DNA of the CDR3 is TGTGCCAGCAAAGAACTAGGTCCCGGGGAGCTGTTTTTT.

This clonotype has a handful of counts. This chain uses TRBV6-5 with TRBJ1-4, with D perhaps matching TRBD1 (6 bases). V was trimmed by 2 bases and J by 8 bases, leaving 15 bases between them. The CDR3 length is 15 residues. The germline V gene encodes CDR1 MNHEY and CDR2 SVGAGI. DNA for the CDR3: TGTGCCAGCAGTTACGAGGGGGGCGTACGGGAAAAACTGTTTTTT. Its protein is CASSYEGGVREKLFF.

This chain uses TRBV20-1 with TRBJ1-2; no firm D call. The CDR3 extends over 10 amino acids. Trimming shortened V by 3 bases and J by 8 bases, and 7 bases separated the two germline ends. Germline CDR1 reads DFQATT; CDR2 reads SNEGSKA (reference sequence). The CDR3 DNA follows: TGCAGTGCTAGTCCGATCGGCTACACCTTC. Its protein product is CSASPIGYTF.

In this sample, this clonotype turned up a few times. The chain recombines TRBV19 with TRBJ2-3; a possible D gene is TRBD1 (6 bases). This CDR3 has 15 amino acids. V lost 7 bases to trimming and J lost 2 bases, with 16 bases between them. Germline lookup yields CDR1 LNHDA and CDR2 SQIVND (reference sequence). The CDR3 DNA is TGTGCCAGTAACTCCGGACAGAGGGCCACAGATACGCAGTATTTT. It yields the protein CASNSGQRATDTQYF.